Sequencing of this T cell receptor (beta chain) was carried out in a study of T cell responses to AZD1222 COVID-19 vaccine. Study results and limitations: Seropositive AZD1222 recipients at baseline numbered only five or six.

Germline lookup yields CDR1 MGHRA and CDR2 YSYEKL. V trimming: 6 bases; J trimming: 3 bases; junction bases outside the gene matches: 11. The CDR3 is made up of 18 amino acids. This clone came up once. What it binds is unknown. Only in-frame clones appear in the TCRdb table, and some are missing; sequencing was by immunoSEQ multiplex PCR. The data show 150,000 to 190,000 clones, roughly 90% seen once. The TCR comes from an adult who received the AZD1222 COVID-19 vaccine. The sample was peripheral blood, taken 28 days after the second AZD1222 dose. The rearrangement joins TRBV4-1 to TRBJ2-2; 12 nucleotides agree with TRBD2. CDR3 sequence: CASRSLTSGRDHTGELFF. The CDR3 DNA is TGCGCCAGCAGATCACTGACTAGCGGGAGAGATCACACCGGGGAGCTGTTTTTT.